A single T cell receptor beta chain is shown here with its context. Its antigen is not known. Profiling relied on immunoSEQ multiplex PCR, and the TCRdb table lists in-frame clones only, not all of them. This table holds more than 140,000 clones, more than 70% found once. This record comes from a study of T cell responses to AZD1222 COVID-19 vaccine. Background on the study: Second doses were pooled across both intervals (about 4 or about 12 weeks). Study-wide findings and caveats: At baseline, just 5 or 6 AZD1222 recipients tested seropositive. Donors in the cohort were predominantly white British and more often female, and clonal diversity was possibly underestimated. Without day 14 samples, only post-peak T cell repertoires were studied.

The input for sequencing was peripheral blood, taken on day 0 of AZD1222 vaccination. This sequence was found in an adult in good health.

CDR3 sequence reads: CASSLAAGLAIYF. The CDR3 DNA reads TGTGCCAGCAGCTTAGCGGCGGGACTGGCCATATATTTT. This chain joins TRBV11-2 and TRBJ1-3; tentative D call: TRBD1 (5 bases). The CDR3 extends over 13 amino acids. The V and J ends lost 1 base and 11 bases respectively, with 12 bases between them. Looked up from germline, CDR1 is SGHAT and CDR2 is FQNNGV.